The rows below give T cell receptor beta chains drawn from one sample of a study of beta chain features in type 1 diabetes. Generated by immunoSEQ multiplex PCR, the TCRdb table keeps only in-frame clones and is missing some. Among under 950,000 clones listed, roughly 16% were seen once. The sequencing input was naive CD4+ T cells from blood. The receptors come from a woman under 30 in good health. Each CDR3 is given without its conserved first and last residue. Fields, in order: V gene, CDR3 length, J gene, D gene, CDR3 protein. A D gene is named only where the DNA matches it firmly.

>TRBV7-3|12|TRBJ2-7|TRBD1
ASRFPGQGSEQY
>TRBV28|9|TRBJ2-7|-
ALSWDSLMY
>TRBV28|12|TRBJ1-2|TRBD1
ASSRDRASYGYT
>TRBV29-1|11|TRBJ2-5|-
SALPGNQETQY
>TRBV28|14|TRBJ2-3|-
ASSRAGAPSTDTQY
>TRBV10-3|10|TRBJ1-6|-
ATRETNSPLH
>TRBV19|14|TRBJ2-1|TRBD2
ASSIGLAEGYNEQF
>TRBV5-4|13|TRBJ2-1|TRBD1
ASSLGPGQGGEQF
>TRBV4-3|13|TRBJ2-1|-
ASSQALSSYNEQF
>TRBV7-9|15|TRBJ2-3|TRBD2
ASSSNWAGGRTDTQY
>TRBV28|13|TRBJ1-2|TRBD1
ASSLEAGGNYGYT
>TRBV25-1|9|TRBJ1-2|-
ASSEGGGYT
>TRBV6-5|12|TRBJ2-7|-
ASSPRGAHYEQY
>TRBV7-9|15|TRBJ2-5|TRBD2
ASSLRSGPTAGETQY
>TRBV28|11|TRBJ2-2|-
ASSSFGTGELF
>TRBV7-9|12|TRBJ1-2|-
ASSLMRRDYGYT